This T cell receptor (beta chain) was captured by sequencing in a study of early T cells in non-severe SARS-CoV-2 infection. Germline-derived CDR1 and CDR2 are SNHLY and FYNNEI. The CDR3 is 17 amino acids. Unmatched junction bases numbered 6, after V lost 4 bases and J lost 2 bases. MiXCR was run by TCRdb on the 5' RACE reads, yielding one entry per CDR3 protein. This sample has 35,000 to 45,000 distinct CDR3 sequences, with approximately 6.1% found just once. General observations from the study: The study's VDJdb matching favored anti-spike CD8 responses and missed private and CD4 specificities.

There are a few counts of this clonotype. Its matching antigen is unknown. Sequencing was performed on whole blood. The receptor was isolated from an adult who was a healthcare worker with PCR-confirmed SARS-CoV-2 infection or an uninfected control (not recorded which). The chain employs TRBV2 and TRBJ2-6; 9 nucleotides match TRBD1. Written as DNA, the CDR3 is TGTGCCAGCAGTGGGGACAGGGTTATTACTGGGGCCAACGTCCTGACTTTC. This encodes CASSGDRVITGANVLTF. Combining the CDR3 with reference TRBV2 and TRBJ2-6 gives the whole variable domain EPEVTQTPSHQVTQMGQEVILRCVPISNHLYFYWYRQILGQKVEFLVSFYNNEISEKSEIFDDQFSVERPDGSNFTLKIRSTKLEDSAMYFCASSGDRVITGANVLTFGAGSRLTVL.